This T cell receptor beta chain was documented in a study of cytomegalovirus exposure and HLA in healthy donors. Study information: Earlier, some 180 million T cells were analyzed, and about 100 million unique TCR beta sequences were found among them. General study results and limits: In vitro experiments confirmed that a few CMV-associated chains were specific for CMV antigens. TCR beta chain V- and J-gene trimming was linked, in a later analysis, to a missense variant in DCLRE1C. Reports described diagnosis of cytomegalovirus status by the classifier as highly specific and sensitive.

A word on this clone: Antigen unknown.

CDR1 SGHNT and CDR2 YYREEE come from the germline V gene (reference sequence). The CDR3 covers 16 residues. The junction had 6 bases not matched to a gene; V was cut back by 3 bases and J by 0 bases. Amplification used 60 Vbeta primers and 13 Jbeta primers. The table came from immunoSEQ multiplex PCR; TCRdb's copy has only in-frame clones and leaves some out. The sample records around 120,000 clones, 80% to 90% being singletons. The TCR was taken from a man aged 50-60 years in good health and CMV-seronegative. Specimen: PBMCs. V and J are TRBV5-4 and TRBJ2-5, with 9 bases that match TRBD2. CDR3 region: CASSWGAGGYQETQYF. Written as DNA, the CDR3 is TGTGCCAGCAGCTGGGGCGCGGGGGGGTACCAAGAGACCCAGTACTTC.